The 2 T cell receptor beta chains given below trace back to one sample, sequenced in a study of blood T cells in healthy people across ages. The second PCR ran roughly 7 to 11 cycles with a sample-barcoded 5' primer and J-beta primers. TCRdb independently ran MiXCR on the 5' RACE reads; one entry per CDR3 protein. The table records 700,000 to 900,000 distinct CDR3 sequences, around 24% of them present only once. The same sample was also used in a study of T cells of mothers and their children.

What was sequenced was blood. The source of these receptors is a boy younger than 18 in good health.

The chain joins TRBV5-1 to TRBJ2-1; a possible D gene is TRBD2 (7 bases). This CDR3 has 13 amino acids. Trimming left V 7 bases short and J 5 bases short, with 13 bases between. CDR1 is SGHRS, CDR2 YFSETQ, per germline. CDR3 DNA sequence: TGCGCCAGCGGCATCGGGGGGCACAATGAGCAGTTCTTC. Its protein is CASGIGGHNEQFF.

This clonotype showed up just a few times. V is TRBV4-1 and J is TRBJ2-5; the D gene is possibly TRBD1 (5 bases). Germline values: CDR1 MGHRA, CDR2 YSYEKL. Between the trimmed V and J ends, which lost 0 bases and 4 bases, there was a span of 9 bases. CDR3 length: 14 residues. The CDR3 DNA is TGCGCCAGCAGCCAAGACAGGGTCGGAGAGACCCAGTACTTC. This sequence encodes CASSQDRVGETQYF.